Only one count was recorded for the clone carrying this TCR beta chain. The CDR3 has 16 residues. Trimming removed 1 base at V and 8 bases at J, with 16 bases between. In germline, CDR1 is SGHRS, CDR2 YFSETQ. This entry comes from a study of T cells in Graves' hyperthyroidism and ophthalmopathy. TCR beta CDR3 regions were amplified from RNA. The HTBI set primed first-round TCR CDR3 RT-PCR. From the multiplex PCR reads, TCRdb called clonotypes with MiXCR, one entry per CDR3 protein. The data hold fewer than 650,000 distinct CDR3 sequences, with around 43% observed a single time. This sequence joins TRBV5-1 and TRBJ1-6; maybe TRBD1 (5 bases). Source material: peripheral blood or thyroid tissue (not recorded which). This sequence was found in an adult woman with Graves' disease, either hyperthyroidism or ophthalmopathy (not recorded which). For the CDR3, the DNA is TGCGCCAGCAGCTTGAGGTCTCAGGGCCGCGATTCACCCCTCCACTTT. Translation gives CASSLRSQGRDSPLHF.